These 17 T cell receptor beta chains were all obtained from the same sample, sequenced in a study of blood T cell repertoires in COVID-19 (TCRdb year 2020). Receptor amplification or capture employed the immunoSEQ multiplex PCR assay. This is the immuneACCESS table as TCRdb keeps it, with only in-frame sequences that have V and J called. A part of the clones is gone; compared with another copy, unresolved V genes explain less than half, and the rest is unexplained. The sample records approximately 260,000 clones, 86% of which are singletons. Around 3.3% of the sample lies in the top ten. Sequenced: PBMCs or T cells enriched from blood (not recorded which). Receptor source: a woman aged 40 to 50 with acute COVID-19.

This clone was counted only a few times. The chain's CDR3 is CASSVEAVTNTEAFF. The CDR3 DNA follows: TGTGCCAGCAGCGTAGAAGCGGTCACGAACACTGAAGCTTTCTTT. The chain uses TRBV9 and TRBJ1-1; D unresolved. The CDR3 length is 15 residues. Germline-derived CDR1 and CDR2 are SGDLS and YYNGEE. V lost 0 bases and J lost 1, with 10 bases in between.

This sequence joins TRBV4-1 and TRBJ1-1; a weak D match, TRBD1 (6 bases). The CDR3 consists of 14 residues. Between the trimmed V and J ends, which lost 3 bases and 8 bases, there was a span of 16 bases. Germline V gene data show CDR1 as MGHRA and CDR2 as YSYEKL. The CDR3 sequence: CASSQPGHSIEAFF. CDR3 DNA: TGCGCCAGCAGCCAGCCGGGACATTCGATCGAAGCTTTCTTT.

The genes are TRBV30 and TRBJ1-2; 11 nucleotides line up with TRBD1. Germline V gene data show CDR1 as GTSNPN and CDR2 as SVGIG (reference sequence). This CDR3 is built from 14 residues. V lost 4 bases to trimming and J lost 8 bases; unmatched junction nucleotides: 9. The DNA of the CDR3 is TGTGCCTGGAAGAGAGGACAGGGGGCAAAAGGCTACACCTTC. Amino acid sequence: CAWKRGQGAKGYTF. Looking up the rest from reference TRBV30 and TRBJ1-2 gives the full variable domain: SQTIHQWPATLVQPVGSPLSLECTVEGTSNPNLYWYRQAAGRGLQLLFYSVGIGQISSEVPQNLSASRPQDRQFILSSKKLLLSDSGFYLCAWKRGQGAKGYTFGSGTRLTVV.

This clone was recorded only once. The chain couples TRBV5-1 to TRBJ2-6; D gene unclear. The length of the CDR3 is 15 residues. The germline V and J ends were trimmed by 0 bases and 3 bases, with 7 bases remaining between them. Per the germline V gene, CDR1 is SGHRS and CDR2 is YFSETQ. CDR3 in amino acids: CASSLVGSGANVLTF. CDR3 sequence (DNA): TGCGCCAGCAGCTTGGTTGGTAGTGGGGCCAACGTCCTGACTTTC.

The chain employs TRBV20-1 and TRBJ2-2; D might be TRBD2 (5 bases). Germline CDR1 DFQATT, CDR2 SNEGSKA (reference sequence). The ends were cut back, 3 bases at V and 2 bases at J, with 10 bases in the middle. The CDR3 runs 14 residues. The CDR3 DNA reads as TGCAGTGCTAGTTCCGGGATAAACACCGGGGAGCTGTTTTTT. This sequence encodes CSASSGINTGELFF.

This clone showed up just a few times. The rearrangement joins TRBV3-1 (or the pseudogene TRBV3-2) to TRBJ1-6; D is unclear. Germline CDR1 reads LGHDT; CDR2 reads YNNKEL (reference sequence). CDR3 length equals 14 residues. V lost 6 bases, J lost 5 bases, and 11 bases lay in between. In DNA form, the CDR3 reads TGTGCCAGCAGGGAGATGAGAAATAATTCACCCCTCCACTTT. Its translation: CASREMRNNSPLHF.

The rearrangement uses TRBV19 and TRBJ1-1, with D uncertain. Germline values: CDR1 LNHDA, CDR2 SQIVND (reference sequence). The CDR3 consists of 13 residues. Trimming stripped 3 bases from V and 0 bases from J, with 5 bases between. The CDR3 coding sequence is TGTGCCAGTAGTATCTCAGTGAACACTGAAGCTTTCTTT. As protein: CASSISVNTEAFF.

The chain carries TRBV30 and TRBJ1-4; a possible D gene is TRBD1 (5 bases). This CDR3 spans 12 amino acids. From germline, CDR1 is GTSNPN and CDR2 SVGIG (reference sequence). Trimming shortened V by 5 bases and J by 5 bases, and 9 bases separated the two germline ends. CDR3 coding DNA: TGTGCCTGGGACAGTGGAAATGAAAAACTGTTTTTT. Amino acids: CAWDSGNEKLFF.

The chain couples TRBV7-9 to TRBJ2-1; TRBD2 aligns across 10 bases. Germline CDR1 and CDR2: SEHNR and FQNEAQ (reference sequence). CDR3 size: 20 residues. V was clipped by 5 bases and J by 3 bases; unmatched bases: 19. The CDR3: CASSRRQGLRLAGGYNEQFF. CDR3 DNA: TGTGCCAGCAGCAGGCGACAGGGCCTCAGGTTAGCGGGAGGCTACAATGAGCAGTTCTTC.

The chain recombines TRBV4-1 with TRBJ2-3, with 14 bases identical to TRBD2. The germline V gene encodes CDR1 MGHRA and CDR2 YSYEKL. The trim removed 4 bases at V and 0 bases at J, leaving 6 bases unmatched. CDR3 size: 18 residues. The DNA of the CDR3 is TGCGCCAGCAGCCCGGGACTAGCGGGAGAGTTTAGCACAGATACGCAGTATTTT. The encoded protein is CASSPGLAGEFSTDTQYF.

With respect to this clone: Compared with germline, one end of the junction differs, possibly owing to a read error. The V and J genes are TRBV6-1 and TRBJ2-3, with D hard to call. The CDR3 sequence is 14 residues long. In germline, CDR1 is MNHNS, CDR2 SASEGT. This CDR3 is CASSEYTSTDTQYF. The CDR3 region has the DNA TGTGCTAGCAGTGAGTACACCAGCACAGATACGCAGTATTTT.

The V call is TRBV5-1, the J call TRBJ1-2; D remains unclear. The germline V gene has CDR1 SGHRS and CDR2 YFSETQ. The V end lost 4 bases, the J end lost 3 bases, and 19 bases lay between the germline ends. CDR3 length equals 16 residues. The CDR3 bases are TGCGCCAGCAGCCGGGTATTAGGTGGCTTAGACTATGGCTACACCTTC. The encoded protein is CASSRVLGGLDYGYTF. Combining the CDR3 with reference TRBV5-1 and TRBJ1-2 gives the whole variable domain KAGVTQTPRYLIKTRGQQVTLSCSPISGHRSVSWYQQTPGQGLQFLFEYFSETQRNKGNFPGRFSGRQFSNSRSEMNVSTLELGDSALYLCASSRVLGGLDYGYTFGSGTRLTVV.

The CDR3 nucleotides are TGTGCCAGCTCACTCCGGGGTGAAAAACTGTTTTTT. Its protein product is CASSLRGEKLFF. V is TRBV18 and J is TRBJ1-4, with no clear D. CDR3 length: 12 amino acids. Germline CDR1 reads KGHSH; CDR2 reads LQKENI. V was pared by 4 bases and J by 7 bases, with 7 bases between. Full variable domain (missing parts from reference TRBV18 and TRBJ1-4): NAGVMQNPRHLVRRRGQEARLRCSPMKGHSHVYWYRQLPEEGLKFMVYLQKENIIDESGMPKERFSAEFPKEGPSILRIQQVVRGDSAAYFCASSLRGEKLFFGSGTQLSVL.

This chain links TRBV6-5 with TRBJ1-4; 7 positions agree with TRBD1. V lost 7 bases to trimming and J lost 5 bases; unmatched junction nucleotides: 4. Per the germline V gene, CDR1 is MNHEY and CDR2 is SVGAGI. CDR3 length equals 13 residues. The CDR3 DNA follows: TGTGCCAGCAATAAGGGACAGAATGAAAAACTGTTTTTT. This gives the protein CASNKGQNEKLFF.

The chain carries TRBV19 and TRBJ1-5, with a possible D match to TRBD1 (6 bases). Trimming left V 4 bases short and J 5 bases short, with 15 bases between. CDR1 is LNHDA, CDR2 SQIVND, per germline (reference sequence). The length of the CDR3 is 15 residues. The CDR3 sequence: CASSKEQGHDQPQHF. The CDR3 nucleotides read TGTGCCAGTAGTAAGGAACAGGGTCACGATCAGCCCCAGCATTTT. Complete variable domain (other parts from reference TRBV19 and TRBJ1-5): DGGITQSPKYLFRKEGQNVTLSCEQNLNHDAMYWYRQDPGQGLRLIYYSQIVNDFQKGDIAEGYSVSREKKESFPLTVTSAQKNPTAFYLCASSKEQGHDQPQHFGDGTRLSIL.

The V gene is TRBV7-3, the J gene TRBJ2-3; weak D call: TRBD2 (5 bases). V was pared by 5 bases and J by 2 bases, with 8 bases between. This CDR3 has 13 residues. The V gene's germline CDR1 is SGHTA and CDR2 FQGTGA. CDR3: CASSKDFTDTQYF. The CDR3 region has the DNA TGTGCCAGCAGCAAGGACTTCACAGATACGCAGTATTTT.

The V call is TRBV3-1 (or the pseudogene TRBV3-2), the J call TRBJ2-3; TRBD2 might be the D (5 bases). Looked up from germline, CDR1 is LGHDT and CDR2 is YNNKEL (reference sequence). The CDR3 is 18 residues long. V was cut by 0 bases and J by 2 bases, with 18 bases left in between. The CDR3 spells CASSQEAEFGGPTDTQYF. The CDR3 coding sequence is TGTGCCAGCAGCCAAGAAGCGGAGTTTGGCGGACCCACAGATACGCAGTATTTT.